The 13 T cell receptor beta chains below were found in one sample sequenced in a study of blood T cell repertoires in COVID-19. Produced via immunoSEQ multiplex PCR; TCRdb's table is partial and in-frame only. The table has about 180,000 clones, approximately 80% seen once. The sequencing sample was made of PBMCs or T cells enriched from blood (not recorded which). All receptors come from a man in his fifties or sixties who had been exposed to COVID-19.

The chain combines TRBV27 with TRBJ1-1; the D is unclear. CDR3 length equals 15 residues. V was pared by 4 bases and J by 0 bases, with 12 bases between. CDR1 is MNHEY, CDR2 SMNVEV, per germline (reference sequence). CDR3 in DNA: TGTGCCAGCAGTTACAACCCTCGCCTGAACACTGAAGCTTTCTTT. It encodes CASSYNPRLNTEAFF.

V usage is TRBV6-5 and J usage is TRBJ2-7, with 8 positions matching TRBD1. Germline assignment: CDR1 MNHEY and CDR2 SVGAGI. The V gene end was trimmed by 6 bases and the J gene end by 4 bases; junction bases not matched to a gene: 11. The CDR3 runs 15 residues. In DNA form, the CDR3 reads TGTGCCAGCAGAAACGACAGGGGAGCAACATACGAGCAGTACTTC. It encodes CASRNDRGATYEQYF.

This clone showed up just once. The rearrangement joins TRBV10-2 to TRBJ2-1, with a weak D call TRBD2 (5 bases). Trimming shortened V by 1 base and J by 10 bases, and 8 bases separated the two germline ends. The CDR3 covers 12 residues. CDR1 and CDR2 (germline): WSHSY, SAAADI. CDR3 in amino acids: CASSEYTGEQFF. CDR3 DNA: TGCGCCAGCAGTGAGTACACGGGAGAGCAGTTCTTC.

This chain connects TRBV27 to TRBJ2-1, with 14 bases aligning to TRBD2. The V segment lost 7 bases and the J segment 8 bases; nucleotides outside the gene matches: 13. CDR1 and CDR2 (germline): MNHEY, SMNVEV (reference sequence). The CDR3 contains 17 residues. The CDR3, as DNA: TGTGCCAGCATTAATCGGGGGGGGACTAGCGGGAGTTATGAGCAGTTCTTC. Protein product: CASINRGGTSGSYEQFF.

The rearrangement uses TRBV11-2 and TRBJ2-7; D ambiguous. The germline V and J ends were trimmed by 0 bases and 0 bases, with 6 bases remaining between them. The CDR3 is 14 residues long. Germline CDR1 reads SGHAT; CDR2 reads FQNNGV. CDR3 loop: CASSLEAASYEQYF. The CDR3 DNA reads as TGTGCCAGCAGCTTAGAGGCTGCCTCCTACGAGCAGTACTTC.

V and J are TRBV12-3 or TRBV12-4 and TRBJ2-2, with D perhaps TRBD1 (5 bases). The CDR3 totals 13 residues. V was clipped by 6 bases and J by 4 bases, with 9 bases between them. CDR3 bases: TGTGCCAGCAGCCGACAGTCCACCGGGGAGCTGTTTTTT. Translation gives CASSRQSTGELFF.

The J gene is TRBJ2-1, the V gene TRBV29-1, with TRBD2 matching over 9 bases. Germline V CDR1 and CDR2: SQVTM, ANQGSEA. Losses at the gene ends were 5 bases for V and 2 bases for J; bases not matched to a gene: 10. The CDR3 has 16 residues. The CDR3 loop is CSVKKLASGTYNEQFF. Here the CDR3 DNA reads TGCAGCGTTAAAAAGCTTGCTAGCGGGACCTACAATGAGCAGTTCTTC.

The chain has TRBV9 and TRBJ2-5; D might be TRBD2 (6 bases). V was pared by 3 bases and J by 1 base, with 10 bases between. The CDR3 contains 14 residues. From germline, CDR1 is SGDLS and CDR2 YYNGEE. The DNA for the CDR3 is TGTGCCAGCAGCGGGGGGAGGCCCCAAGAGACCCAGTACTTC. Amino acids: CASSGGRPQETQYF. Based on the CDR3 plus reference TRBV9 and TRBJ2-5, the full variable domain is DSGVTQTPKHLITATGQRVTLRCSPRSGDLSVYWYQQSLDQGLQFLIQYYNGEERAKGNILERFSAQQFPDLHSELNLSSLELGDSALYFCASSGGRPQETQYFGPGTRLLVL.

This chain joins TRBV3-1 (or the pseudogene TRBV3-2) and TRBJ1-3; maybe TRBD1 (6 bases). Trimming took 1 base from V and 4 from J, leaving 8 bases between them. The CDR3 is made up of 14 amino acids. Germline CDR1 LGHDT, CDR2 YNNKEL (reference sequence). The chain's CDR3 is CASSQGDRGNTIYF. In DNA form, the CDR3 reads TGTGCCAGCAGCCAAGGTGACAGGGGAAACACCATATATTTT.

This chain links TRBV5-6 with TRBJ1-3, with 7 positions matching TRBD1. The CDR3 contains 17 residues. V lost 4 bases and J lost 0; bases outside the gene matches: 10. Looked up from germline, CDR1 is SGHDT and CDR2 is YYEEEE. DNA of the CDR3: TGTGCCAGCAGCGGGGCCAGGGGGTCCCGCTCTGGAAACACCATATATTTT. This translates into CASSGARGSRSGNTIYF.

The rearrangement joins TRBV6-2 or TRBV6-3 to TRBJ2-7, with 9 bases lining up with TRBD2. V was pared by 5 bases and J by 0 bases, with 11 bases of the junction left unmatched. The germline gives CDR1 MNHEY, CDR2 SVGEGT. CDR3 length: 17 residues. The CDR3 nucleotides read TGTGCCAGCAGTGAGGGAATTAGCGGGAGTGTCTCCTACGAGCAGTACTTC. Its translation: CASSEGISGSVSYEQYF.

V gene TRBV11-2 combines with J gene TRBJ2-7, with 11 bases fitting TRBD2. Germline CDR1 SGHAT, CDR2 FQNNGV. CDR3 length: 14 amino acids. Trimming at V came to 5 bases and at J to 6 bases, leaving 6 bases not matched to a gene. CDR3 nucleotide sequence: TGTGCCAGCAGCCCTAGACTAGCGGGAAGCGAGCAGTACTTC. Its translation is CASSPRLAGSEQYF.

This clone was recorded a few times. The V and J genes are TRBV5-1 and TRBJ2-7; 10 bases are shared with TRBD2. CDR1 is SGHRS, CDR2 YFSETQ, per germline. V lost 4 bases to trimming and J lost 6 bases; unmatched junction nucleotides: 13. The CDR3 consists of 16 residues. The CDR3 DNA is TGCGCCAGCAGCCGTTCTATGGCTAGCGGGAGTGGCGAGCAGTACTTC. Protein sequence: CASSRSMASGSGEQYF.